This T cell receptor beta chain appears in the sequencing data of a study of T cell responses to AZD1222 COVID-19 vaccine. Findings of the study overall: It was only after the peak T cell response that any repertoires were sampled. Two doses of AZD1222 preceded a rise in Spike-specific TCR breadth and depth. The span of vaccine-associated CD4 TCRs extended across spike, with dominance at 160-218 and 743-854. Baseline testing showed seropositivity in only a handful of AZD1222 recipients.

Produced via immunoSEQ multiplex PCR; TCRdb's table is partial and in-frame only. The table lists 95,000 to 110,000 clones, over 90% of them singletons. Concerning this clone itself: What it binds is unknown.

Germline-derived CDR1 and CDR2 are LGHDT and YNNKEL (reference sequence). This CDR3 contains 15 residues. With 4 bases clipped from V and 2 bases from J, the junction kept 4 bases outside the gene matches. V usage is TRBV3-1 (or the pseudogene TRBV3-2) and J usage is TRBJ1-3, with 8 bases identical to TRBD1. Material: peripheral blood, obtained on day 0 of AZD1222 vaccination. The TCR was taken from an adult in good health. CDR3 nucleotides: TGTGCCAGCAGCCGACAGGGGAGCGCTGGAAACACCATATATTTT. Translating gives CASSRQGSAGNTIYF.